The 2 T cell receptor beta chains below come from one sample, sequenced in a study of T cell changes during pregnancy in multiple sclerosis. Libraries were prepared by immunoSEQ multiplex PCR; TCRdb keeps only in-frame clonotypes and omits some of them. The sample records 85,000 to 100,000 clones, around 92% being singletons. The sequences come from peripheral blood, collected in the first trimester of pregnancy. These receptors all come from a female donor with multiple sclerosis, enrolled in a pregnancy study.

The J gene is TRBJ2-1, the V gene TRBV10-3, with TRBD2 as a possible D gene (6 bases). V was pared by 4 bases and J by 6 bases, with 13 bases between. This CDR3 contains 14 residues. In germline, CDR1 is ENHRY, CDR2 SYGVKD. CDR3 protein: CAISGGDRGNEQFF. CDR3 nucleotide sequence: TGTGCCATCAGTGGGGGGGATAGAGGCAATGAGCAGTTCTTC.

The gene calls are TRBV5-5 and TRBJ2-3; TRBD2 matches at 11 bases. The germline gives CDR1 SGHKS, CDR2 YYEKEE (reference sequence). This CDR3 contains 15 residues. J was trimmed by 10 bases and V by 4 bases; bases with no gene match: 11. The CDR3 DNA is TGTGCCAGCAGCAGCACTAGCGGGGGCCTCGGGGCGCAGTATTTT. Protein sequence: CASSSTSGGLGAQYF.